This T cell receptor (beta chain) originates from a study of cytomegalovirus exposure and HLA in healthy donors. Study-level results: The likely origin of a cluster of highly shared sequence variants was a sequencing artifact. The authors later found TCR association rates varying by HLA locus, with DRB1 most and HLA-C fewest.

With regard to this clone: Its antigen remains unknown.

PCR involved 60 Vbeta and 13 Jbeta primers. Sequencing used immunoSEQ multiplex PCR; TCRdb keeps in-frame clones, though not all of them. The data hold about 150,000 clones, with 80% to 90% observed a single time. Germline loops: CDR1 MNHNY, CDR2 SVGAGI (reference sequence). This CDR3 is 13 amino acids long. Trimming took off 4 bases at V and 4 bases at J, with 11 bases between the two ends. It was healthy bone marrow donors who served as donors. The TCR was taken from a young woman in good health and CMV-seronegative. The chain combines TRBV6-6 with TRBJ2-7; D perhaps matches TRBD2 (5 bases). The material sequenced was PBMCs. The CDR3 nucleotides are TGTGCCAGCAGTTTCAACGGGATGTACGAGCAGTACTTC. The encoded protein is CASSFNGMYEQYF.